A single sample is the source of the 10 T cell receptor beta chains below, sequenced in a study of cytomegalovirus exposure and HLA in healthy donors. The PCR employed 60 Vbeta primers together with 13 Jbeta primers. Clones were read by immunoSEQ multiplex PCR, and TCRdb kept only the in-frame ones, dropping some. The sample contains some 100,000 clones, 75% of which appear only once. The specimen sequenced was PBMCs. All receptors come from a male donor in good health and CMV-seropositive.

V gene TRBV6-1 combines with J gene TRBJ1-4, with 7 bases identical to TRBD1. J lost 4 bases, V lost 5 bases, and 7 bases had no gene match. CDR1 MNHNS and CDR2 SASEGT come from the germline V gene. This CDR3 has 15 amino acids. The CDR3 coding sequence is TGTGCCAGCAGTCCCCGGGACAGCCGTAATGAAAAACTGTTTTTT. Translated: CASSPRDSRNEKLFF.

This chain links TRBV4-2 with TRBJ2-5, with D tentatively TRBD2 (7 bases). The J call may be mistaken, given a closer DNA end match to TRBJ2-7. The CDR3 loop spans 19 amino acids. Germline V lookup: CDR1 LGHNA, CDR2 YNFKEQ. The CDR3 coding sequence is TGTGCCAGCAGCCAAGATATCAAAAGGGGGGGAGGGCCGTTCTACGAGCAGTACTTC. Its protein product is CASSQDIKRGGGPFYEQYF.

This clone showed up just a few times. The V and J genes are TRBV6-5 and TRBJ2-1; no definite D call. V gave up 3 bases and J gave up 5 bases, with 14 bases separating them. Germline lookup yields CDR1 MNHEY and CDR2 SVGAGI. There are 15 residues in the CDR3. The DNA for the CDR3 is TGTGCCAGCAGTTATCTGACACAGATGAACAATGAGCAGTTCTTC. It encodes CASSYLTQMNNEQFF.

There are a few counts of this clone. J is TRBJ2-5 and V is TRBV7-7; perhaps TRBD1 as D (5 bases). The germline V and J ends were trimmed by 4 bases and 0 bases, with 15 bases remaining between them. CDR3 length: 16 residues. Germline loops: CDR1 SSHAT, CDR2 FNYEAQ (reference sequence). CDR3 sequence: CASSYNKQENQETQYF. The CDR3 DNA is TGTGCCAGCAGCTATAATAAACAGGAGAACCAAGAGACCCAGTACTTC.

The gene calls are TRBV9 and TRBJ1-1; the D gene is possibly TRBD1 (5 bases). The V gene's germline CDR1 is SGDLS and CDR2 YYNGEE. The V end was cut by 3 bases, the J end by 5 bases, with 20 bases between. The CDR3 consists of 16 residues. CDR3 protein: CASSGPSRGTGTEAFF. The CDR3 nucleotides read TGTGCCAGCAGCGGACCCTCCCGGGGGACGGGGACTGAAGCTTTCTTT.

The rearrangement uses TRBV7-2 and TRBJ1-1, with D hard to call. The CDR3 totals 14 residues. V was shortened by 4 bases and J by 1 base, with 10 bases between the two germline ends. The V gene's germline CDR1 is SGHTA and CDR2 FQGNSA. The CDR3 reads CASSSLPQNTEAFF. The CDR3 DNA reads TGTGCCAGCAGCTCCCTCCCACAGAACACTGAAGCTTTCTTT. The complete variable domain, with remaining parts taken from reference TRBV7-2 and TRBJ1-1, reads GAGVSQSPSNKVTEKGKDVELRCDPISGHTALYWYRQSLGQGLEFLIYFQGNSAPDKSGLPSDRFSAERTGGSVSTLTIQRTQQEDSAVYLCASSSLPQNTEAFFGQGTRLTVV.

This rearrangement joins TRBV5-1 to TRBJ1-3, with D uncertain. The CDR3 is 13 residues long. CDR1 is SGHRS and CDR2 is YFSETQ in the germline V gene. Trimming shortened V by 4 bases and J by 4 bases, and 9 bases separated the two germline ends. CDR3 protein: CASSPRGGNTIYF. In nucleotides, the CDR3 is TGCGCCAGCAGCCCCCGAGGGGGAAACACCATATATTTT.

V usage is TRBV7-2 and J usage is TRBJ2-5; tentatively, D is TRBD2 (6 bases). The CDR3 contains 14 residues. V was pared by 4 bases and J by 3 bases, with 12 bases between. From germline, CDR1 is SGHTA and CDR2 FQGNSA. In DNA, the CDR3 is TGTGCCAGCAGCTACGACCTAGCGAAAGAGACCCAGTACTTC. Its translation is CASSYDLAKETQYF.

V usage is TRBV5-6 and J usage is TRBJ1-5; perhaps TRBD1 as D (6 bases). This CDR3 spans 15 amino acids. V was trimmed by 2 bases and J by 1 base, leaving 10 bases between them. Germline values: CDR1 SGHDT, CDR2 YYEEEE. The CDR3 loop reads CASSLQGRSNQPQHF. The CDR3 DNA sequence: TGTGCCAGCAGCTTACAGGGAAGGAGCAATCAGCCCCAGCATTTT.

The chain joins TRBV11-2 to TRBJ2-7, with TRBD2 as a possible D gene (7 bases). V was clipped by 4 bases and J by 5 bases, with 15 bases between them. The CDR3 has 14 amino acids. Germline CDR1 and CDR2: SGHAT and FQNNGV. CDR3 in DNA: TGTGCCAGCAGCTCCTCAACGGGGGGCAACGAGCAGTACTTC. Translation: CASSSSTGGNEQYF.